Below are 28 T cell receptor beta chains sequenced from a single sample in a study of shared T cell receptors in the human thymus. Measured with immunoSEQ multiplex PCR; TCRdb has only the in-frame clones, and not every one. Among 500,000 to 550,000 clones listed, about 84% were seen once. These same records also appear under a second study, on human thymus T cells.

Material: thymocytes. The receptors shown here come from a boy in the first two years of life with a congenital heart defect.

V usage is TRBV25-1 and J usage is TRBJ2-1; 7 nucleotides line up with TRBD2. From germline, CDR1 is MGHDK and CDR2 SYGVNS. The ends lost 7 bases at V and 8 bases at J; junction bases unmatched: 14. CDR3 length: 15 residues. The CDR3 nucleotides read TGTGCCAGCAAAATTGACGGGAGGCCTGGCGATGAGCAGTTCTTC. This gives the protein CASKIDGRPGDEQFF.

V and J are TRBV11-2 and TRBJ2-7, with 11 bases aligning to TRBD2. The CDR3 extends over 19 amino acids. Trimming took 5 bases from V and 0 from J; bases not matched to a gene: 15. Germline CDR1 is SGHAT and CDR2 is FQNNGV. CDR3 DNA: TGTGCCAGCAGCCCAGAACCCACTATAGCGGGAGGGAGCTCCTACGAGCAGTACTTC. It is translated as CASSPEPTIAGGSSYEQYF.

The genes are TRBV28 and TRBJ2-3, with D possibly being TRBD2 (5 bases). CDR1 MDHEN and CDR2 SYDVKM come from the germline V gene. The CDR3 extends over 17 amino acids. The ends were cut back, 7 bases at V and 0 bases at J, with 20 bases in the middle. The chain's CDR3 is CASTISGGRPSTDTQYF. For the CDR3, the DNA is TGTGCCAGCACCATCTCTGGCGGGCGGCCTAGCACAGATACGCAGTATTTT.

The chain recombines TRBV10-2 with TRBJ2-7, with a possible D match to TRBD2 (6 bases). The germline V gene encodes CDR1 WSHSY and CDR2 SAAADI. This CDR3 has 16 amino acids. Trimming removed 6 bases at V and 2 bases at J, with 20 bases between. Written as DNA, the CDR3 is TGCGCCAGCAGGGCCCGGCGGGGCGACAGAACCTACGAGCAGTACTTC. Amino acids: CASRARRGDRTYEQYF.

The rearrangement uses TRBV7-2 and TRBJ2-3, with TRBD2 matching 10 bases. Germline CDR1 is SGHTA and CDR2 is FQGNSA. V trimming: 4 bases; J trimming: 1 base; junction bases outside the gene matches: 2. The CDR3 is 15 amino acids. The CDR3 nucleotides read TGTGCCAGCAGCTCTAGCGGGAGTGGCACAGATACGCAGTATTTT. This codes for CASSSSGSGTDTQYF.

The chain recombines TRBV5-1 with TRBJ1-5; TRBD1 agrees at 10 bases. Trimming took 0 bases from V and 3 from J; bases not matched to a gene: 3. Germline CDR1 is SGHRS and CDR2 is YFSETQ. The CDR3 contains 16 residues. The CDR3 DNA reads TGCGCCAGCAGCTTGGATGGGACAGGGGTCAATCAGCCCCAGCATTTT. It specifies CASSLDGTGVNQPQHF.

CDR3 protein: CASSEWGTSGREEQYF. CDR3 coding DNA: TGTGCCAGCAGTGAATGGGGGACTAGCGGGAGGGAAGAGCAGTACTTC. The J gene is TRBJ2-7, the V gene TRBV6-1; the match to TRBD2 covers 16 bases. CDR3 length: 16 residues. The germline gives CDR1 MNHNS, CDR2 SASEGT. J lost 7 bases, V lost 2 bases, and 5 bases had no gene match.

The V and J genes are TRBV5-4 and TRBJ2-1; 12 bases align to TRBD2. The length of the CDR3 is 16 residues. Germline CDR1 SGHNT, CDR2 YYREEE (reference sequence). The V gene end was trimmed by 0 bases and the J gene end by 4 bases; junction bases not matched to a gene: 2. CDR3 protein: CASSLASGGGYNEQFF. The CDR3 coding sequence is TGTGCCAGCAGCTTGGCTAGCGGGGGGGGATACAATGAGCAGTTCTTC. Based on the CDR3 plus reference TRBV5-4 and TRBJ2-1, the full variable domain is ETGVTQSPTHLIKTRGQQVTLRCSSQSGHNTVSWYQQALGQGPQFIFQYYREEENGRGNFPPRFSGLQFPNYSSELNVNALELDDSALYLCASSLASGGGYNEQFFGPGTRLTVL.

This chain joins TRBV11-3 and TRBJ2-1; the D is unclear. The CDR3 consists of 16 residues. V lost 1 base and J lost 1, with 11 bases in between. Per germline, CDR1 SGHNT and CDR2 YENEEA. DNA for the CDR3: TGTGCCAGCAGCTTAGTCCAAACTGAATCCTACAATGAGCAGTTCTTC. As protein: CASSLVQTESYNEQFF.

The chain combines TRBV29-1 with TRBJ2-7; no definite D call. V was clipped by 5 bases and J by 0 bases, with 11 bases between them. CDR1 SQVTM and CDR2 ANQGSEA come from the germline V gene. The CDR3 is made up of 13 amino acids. CDR3 bases: TGCAGCGTTATGGTCGAGAGCTCCTACGAGCAGTACTTC. Translated: CSVMVESSYEQYF.

This clone has a single count. The V and J genes are TRBV6-5 and TRBJ2-7; 8 bases agree with TRBD2. Losses at the gene ends were 6 bases for V and 3 bases for J; bases not matched to a gene: 10. Germline CDR1 reads MNHEY; CDR2 reads SVGAGI. The CDR3 length is 15 residues. The CDR3 nucleotides read TGTGCCAGCAGCCCCAGACTAGCGCGATTCTACGAGCAGTACTTC. It codes for CASSPRLARFYEQYF.

This sequence joins TRBV28 and TRBJ2-7; unclear D gene. Germline assignment: CDR1 MDHEN and CDR2 SYDVKM. V lost 7 bases and J lost 7, with 20 bases in between. This CDR3 spans 14 amino acids. The CDR3 region has the DNA TGTGCCAGCACCATTGACCTCACCCCCAGGGAGCAGTACTTC. Amino acids: CASTIDLTPREQYF.

The gene calls are TRBV11-2 and TRBJ2-4; perhaps TRBD2 as D (7 bases). Trimming removed 0 bases from V and 9 bases from J, with 15 bases in between. Germline CDR1 SGHAT, CDR2 FQNNGV. This CDR3 has 15 amino acids. CDR3 protein: CASSLEGGGKIIQYF. The CDR3 bases are TGTGCCAGCAGCTTAGAGGGAGGGGGAAAGATCATTCAGTACTTC.

The CDR3 loop reads CASPGGLGYNEQFF. The CDR3 nucleotides are TGTGCCAGCCCCGGGGGTTTGGGGTACAATGAGCAGTTCTTC. The chain recombines TRBV2 with TRBJ2-1, with D tentatively TRBD2 (6 bases). The germline gives CDR1 SNHLY, CDR2 FYNNEI. V was pared by 8 bases and J by 4 bases, with 15 bases between. This CDR3 region has 14 residues.

This chain connects TRBV4-3 to TRBJ2-4; TRBD2 aligns across 10 bases. V was clipped by 3 bases and J by 2 bases; unmatched bases: 10. The CDR3 runs to 18 residues. Germline V gene lookup returns CDR1 LGHNA and CDR2 YSLEER. The CDR3 region is CASSQFASGRGTKNIQYF. CDR3 DNA sequence: TGCGCCAGCAGCCAGTTTGCTAGCGGGAGAGGGACCAAAAACATTCAGTACTTC.

This chain joins TRBV4-3 and TRBJ2-1, with 14 bases matching TRBD2. CDR1 is LGHNA and CDR2 is YSLEER in the germline V gene. After removal of 4 bases from V and 7 bases from J, the junction contained 15 bases not matched to a gene. The CDR3 loop spans 19 amino acids. CDR3: CASSPSGDRGTSGSNEQFF. The CDR3 bases are TGCGCCAGCAGCCCCTCCGGGGACCGCGGGACTAGCGGGAGTAATGAGCAGTTCTTC.

Only a few counts were recorded for this clone. The V and J genes are TRBV5-4 and TRBJ2-7, with TRBD2 matching 12 bases. Germline CDR1 and CDR2: SGHNT and YYREEE (reference sequence). V shed 0 bases, J shed 1 base, and the junction held 14 bases outside the gene matches. The CDR3 spans 20 residues. CDR3 bases: TGTGCCAGCAGCTTGGGGGATTCTAGGACTAGCGGGGTCGCTTCCTACGAGCAGTACTTC. It codes for CASSLGDSRTSGVASYEQYF.

V gene TRBV9 combines with J gene TRBJ1-1, with 7 bases lining up with TRBD1. This CDR3 region has 18 residues. CDR1 is SGDLS, CDR2 YYNGEE, per germline. The trim removed 1 base at V and 0 bases at J, leaving 12 bases unmatched. In nucleotides, the CDR3 is TGTGCCAGCAGCGTACTTGAACCGGGACAGTGGGTGAACACTGAAGCTTTCTTT. Translated, it gives CASSVLEPGQWVNTEAFF.

The chain has TRBV12-5 and TRBJ1-2, with 9 nucleotides matching TRBD1. The ends lost 6 bases at V and 4 bases at J; junction bases unmatched: 3. The germline CDR1 and CDR2 sequences are LGHNT and FRNRAP. The CDR3 totals 13 residues. The CDR3 DNA follows: TGTGCTAGTGGGTACAGGGGGCTCTATGGCTACACCTTC. This gives the protein CASGYRGLYGYTF.

The genes are TRBV10-3 and TRBJ2-7; TRBD2 agrees at 13 bases. The V gene's germline CDR1 is ENHRY and CDR2 SYGVKD. The CDR3 loop spans 17 amino acids. Trimming took 4 bases from V and 5 from J; bases not matched to a gene: 11. Here the CDR3 reads CAISGPARTSGSHEQYF. CDR3 in DNA: TGTGCCATCAGTGGCCCCGCCCGGACTAGCGGGAGCCACGAGCAGTACTTC.

The chain employs TRBV27 and TRBJ2-7, with 11 bases aligning to TRBD2. The germline CDR1 and CDR2 sequences are MNHEY and SMNVEV (reference sequence). The CDR3 runs to 16 residues. The V segment lost 5 bases and the J segment 2 bases; nucleotides outside the gene matches: 8. Written as DNA, the CDR3 is TGTGCCAGCAGTGACCGGACTAGCGGGCCCCCCTACGAGCAGTACTTC. The encoded protein is CASSDRTSGPPYEQYF.

The sample holds a few counts of this clone. This chain joins TRBV4-3 and TRBJ1-3; TRBD1 matches 11 bases. The CDR3 sequence is 18 residues long. Trimming took 1 base from V and 2 from J; bases not matched to a gene: 7. The germline V gene encodes CDR1 LGHNA and CDR2 YSLEER. The CDR3, as DNA: TGCGCCAGCAGCCAAGGGTTCGGACAGGGGGCGCCTGGAAACACCATATATTTT. Residues: CASSQGFGQGAPGNTIYF.

The rearrangement uses TRBV9 and TRBJ2-5, with 11 bases fitting TRBD2. The CDR3 length is 18 residues. V was clipped by 4 bases and J by 5 bases; unmatched bases: 16. Looked up from germline, CDR1 is SGDLS and CDR2 is YYNGEE. CDR3 in DNA: TGTGCCAGCAGCCCAGCCGGGACTAGCGGCACCCAAAGGGAGACCCAGTACTTC. It translates to CASSPAGTSGTQRETQYF.

A word on this clone: In the same sample, other DNA sequences code for this CDR3. The V gene is TRBV7-2, the J gene TRBJ2-7; D remains unclear. Trimming took 3 bases from V and 0 from J, leaving 12 bases between them. This CDR3 is 15 amino acids long. Germline V gene lookup returns CDR1 SGHTA and CDR2 FQGNSA. This CDR3 is CASSLRPRSSYEQYF. The DNA of the CDR3 is TGTGCCAGCAGCTTGCGTCCGAGGAGCTCCTACGAGCAGTACTTC.

V usage is TRBV29-1 and J usage is TRBJ2-5, with 7 bases aligning to TRBD2. This CDR3 comprises 16 residues. The V segment lost 7 bases and the J segment 2 bases; nucleotides outside the gene matches: 16. In germline, CDR1 is SQVTM, CDR2 ANQGSEA. CDR3 sequence: CSAGRPGGIGQETQYF. The CDR3 coding sequence is TGCAGCGCCGGCCGACCGGGGGGTATAGGGCAAGAGACCCAGTACTTC. Filled out from reference TRBV29-1 and TRBJ2-5, the complete variable domain reads SAVISQKPSRDICQRGTSLTIQCQVDSQVTMMFWYRQQPGQSLTLIATANQGSEATYESGFVIDKFPISRPNLTFSTLTVSNMSPEDSSIYLCSAGRPGGIGQETQYFGPGTRLLVL.

This clone has just a few counts. The chain links TRBV25-1 to TRBJ2-7; tentatively, D is TRBD2 (5 bases). From germline, CDR1 is MGHDK and CDR2 SYGVNS. The CDR3 spans 15 residues. V lost 1 base, J lost 6 bases, and 16 bases lay in between. CDR3 amino acids: CASSEFGGDLGEQYF. CDR3 sequence (DNA): TGTGCCAGCAGTGAATTCGGAGGAGATTTAGGCGAGCAGTACTTC.

The chain joins TRBV11-3 to TRBJ1-1, with a possible D match to TRBD1 (5 bases). This CDR3 has 12 residues. V gave up 5 bases and J gave up 8 bases, with 12 bases separating them. CDR1 and CDR2 (germline): SGHNT, YENEEA. The CDR3 nucleotides are TGTGCCAGCAGCGCAGAAGGGGCCGAAGCTTTCTTT. It codes for CASSAEGAEAFF. Supplemented by reference TRBV11-3 and TRBJ1-1, the full variable domain reads EAGVVQSPRYKIIEKKQPVAFWCNPISGHNTLYWYLQNLGQGPELLIRYENEEAVDDSQLPKDRFSAERLKGVDSTLKIQPAELGDSAVYLCASSAEGAEAFFGQGTRLTVV.

This chain links TRBV6-1 with TRBJ2-1; D is possibly TRBD2 (5 bases). This CDR3 region has 16 residues. Germline CDR1 is MNHNS and CDR2 is SASEGT. V lost 2 bases and J lost 2, with 13 bases in between. The CDR3 DNA reads as TGTGCCAGCAGTGAAATCGAGGGAGAGGCCTACAATGAGCAGTTCTTC. Encoded protein: CASSEIEGEAYNEQFF.